These 18 T cell receptor delta chains originate from one sample sequenced in a study of γδ T cells in repeated Plasmodium falciparum infection. TCRdb re-called clones from the multiplex PCR reads using CATT. This sample has tens of thousands of delta-chain clones, with roughly 0.9% found just once. Flow sorting of PBMC yielded separate Vgamma9/Vdelta2+ and Vdelta2-negative gammadelta T cell populations for bulk repertoire analysis. Sequencing was done on a sample of gamma-delta T cells from blood. The origin of the receptors is a pool of human donors (malaria-infected and uninfected, not separated).

In the case of this clone: TCRdb's protein for this DNA is that of a much larger clone and differs from the translation at residue 14, likely a read error; the protein shown is the DNA translation. Distinct nucleotide sequences in the sample also encode this CDR3. This rearrangement joins TRDV1 to TRDJ1; the match to TRDD3 covers 13 bases. TCRdb offers no J gene call, so here the DNA was matched to germline to obtain one. This CDR3 comprises 20 residues. In germline, CDR1 is TSWWSYY, CDR2 QGS. After removal of 1 base from V and 3 bases from J, the junction contained 14 bases not matched to a gene. CDR3 sequence reads: CALGERFRYWGIRLPDKLIF. The CDR3 DNA follows: TGTGCTCTTGGGGAACGGTTTAGGTACTGGGGGATACGGTTGCCCGATAAACTCATCTTT.

This clone has more than one count but fewer than ten. For this DNA, TCRdb reports the protein of a much larger clone, which diverges at residue 14, most likely from a read error; the protein presented here is translated directly from the DNA. The chain employs TRDV1 and TRDJ1, with 7 bases that match TRDD3. The J gene is absent in TCRdb and was assigned here via DNA matching to germline. The CDR3 runs 22 residues. Unmatched junction bases numbered 25, after V lost 2 bases and J lost 1 base. Germline CDR1 TSWWSYY, CDR2 QGS. The CDR3 DNA sequence: TGTGCTCTTGGGGAAGTGGTGACGTCCTGGGGATATTGGGGAAGCGTCACCGATAAACTCATCTTT. Translating gives CALGEVVTSWGYWGSVTDKLIF.

A word on this clone: This likely stems from a read error, as it lies one base from a far larger clone. Other DNA sequences in the sample encode the same CDR3. The chain recombines TRDV1 with TRDJ2; TRDD3 matches at 11 bases. No J gene is reported in TCRdb; it was inferred here by comparing the DNA with germline. This CDR3 is 26 amino acids long. Germline CDR1 and CDR2: TSWWSYY and QGS. The V segment lost 9 bases and the J segment 0 bases; nucleotides outside the gene matches: 36. CDR3 loop: CALGNPDSDHRWGIRDIKALTAQLFF. The CDR3 DNA is TGTGCTCTGGGGAACCCCGACTCGGATCATCGATGGGGGATACGCGATATAAAAGCTTTGACAGCACAACTCTTCTTT.

This clone was counted between two and nine times. This likely reflects a read error, since a far larger clone is one base away. Other DNA variants within this sample encode the same CDR3. The V and J genes are TRDV1 and TRDJ1, with 7 positions matching TRDD3. CDR1 is TSWWSYY and CDR2 is QGS in the germline V gene. This CDR3 contains 18 residues. CDR3 in amino acids: CALGDERRGMDHTDKLIF. The CDR3 DNA is TGTGCTCTTGGGGATGAAAGGAGGGGGATGGACCACACCGATAAACTCATCTTC.

With regard to this clone: The protein TCRdb gives is from a much larger clone and does not agree with this DNA's translation at residue 7, likely a read error; the protein shown here comes from the DNA. V gene TRDV1 combines with J gene TRDJ1, with D hard to call. Trimming pared 5 bases from V and 8 bases from J, leaving 21 bases between. Germline V gives CDR1 TSWWSYY, CDR2 QGS. This CDR3 has 15 residues. CDR3 protein: CALGLSLTATVKLIF. DNA for the CDR3: TGTGCTCTTGGGCTTAGCCTCACCGCCACCGTCAAACTCATCTTT.

A remark on this clone: The TCRdb record carries a much larger clone's protein, which differs from this DNA's translation at residue 16; a read error is the likely cause, and the protein listed here is the DNA translation. The V gene call reads TRDV1; no J gene was called; no DNA check was done on the table's D call, TRDD3. Germline values: CDR1 TSWWSYY, CDR2 QGS. The length of the CDR3 is 18 residues. CDR3 nucleotide sequence: TGTGCTCTTGGGGCCATTCCCCTGGGGATACCTTACACCGATAAACACATCTTT. Protein sequence: CALGAIPLGIPYTDKHIF.

There are a few counts of this clone. The protein that TCRdb holds for this DNA derives from a much larger clone and differs from the translated DNA at residue 18, which likely indicates a read error; the protein shown here is translated from the DNA. The chain has TRDV1 and TRDJ1; D tentatively fits TRDD2 or TRDD3 (8 bases each). No J segment appears in TCRdb, so it was assigned here by matching the sequence to germline. CDR1 TSWWSYY and CDR2 QGS come from the germline V gene. The CDR3 sequence is 30 residues long. With 5 bases removed from V and 0 bases from J, the gap between germline ends came to 58 bases. The CDR3 loop is CALGTQAQSPKPLPYWGLRTPFLNTDKLIF. The CDR3 coding sequence is TGTGCTCTTGGGACTCAGGCGCAATCACCGAAACCTCTCCCATACTGGGGGTTACGCACGCCCTTCCTAAACACCGATAAACTCATCTTT.

A word on this clone: The protein given by TCRdb reflects a much larger clone and differs at residue 18 from this DNA's translation, likely from a read error; the protein shown is the DNA's translation. The V gene is TRDV2, the J gene TRDJ1; 7 bases are shared with TRDD3. No J gene is reported in TCRdb; it was inferred here by comparing the DNA with germline. The V gene's germline CDR1 is GEAIGNYY and CDR2 EKD. Losses at the gene ends were 1 base for V and 2 bases for J; bases not matched to a gene: 36. This CDR3 comprises 25 residues. For the CDR3, the DNA is TGTGCCTGTGACACTTCCTGCTTTAGACTGGGGACTCACGCATCCAGCCGAGCCAATACCGATAAACTCATCTTT. Translating it yields CACDTSCFRLGTHASSRANTDKLIF.

This clone has at least ten counts. TCRdb shows a much larger clone's protein in place of this DNA's translation, and the two differ at residue 3, likely through a read error; the protein shown is translated from the DNA. The rearrangement joins TRDV2 to TRDJ3; 11 bases fit TRDD3. The J gene is not listed in TCRdb, so it was assigned here from a DNA match to germline. CDR3 size: 21 residues. Germline lookup yields CDR1 GEAIGNYY and CDR2 EKD. In DNA, the CDR3 is TGTGCCCGTGACAGAAAATGGGGGATACGCCGGAGCTCCTGGGACACCCGACAGATGTTTTTC. Translation: CARDRKWGIRRSSWDTRQMFF.

This clone was recorded a few times. This sequence is one base from a far larger clone and is likely a read error. This sample also contains other DNA sequences that code for the same CDR3. J is TRDJ1 and V is TRDV1; 10 nucleotides line up with TRDD3. This CDR3 spans 20 amino acids. Germline V gene lookup returns CDR1 TSWWSYY and CDR2 QGS. The V and J ends lost 5 bases and 1 base, in that order; junction bases with no gene match: 19. The CDR3: CALGCPSLGLTGGCTDKLIF. CDR3 in DNA: TGTGCTCTTGGGTGCCCTTCCCTCGGACTTACTGGGGGATGCACCGATAAACTCATCTTT.

Points on this clone: TCRdb's listed protein matches a much larger clone and diverges from this DNA's translation at residue 10, likely through a read error; the protein shown comes from the DNA. This rearrangement joins TRDV2 to TRDJ1; D ambiguous. The V end lost 0 bases, the J end lost 2 bases, and 15 bases lay between the germline ends. The CDR3 is 16 residues long. The germline V gene encodes CDR1 GEAIGNYY and CDR2 EKD. CDR3 loop: CACDTVVRGNTDKLIF. The CDR3 DNA reads as TGTGCCTGTGACACCGTAGTCCGAGGGAATACCGATAAACTCATCTTT.

Details on this clone: A far larger clone is just one base off, so this is likely a read error. Other DNA sequences in this sample translate to the same CDR3. The chain has TRDV2 and TRDJ3; D is possibly TRDD3 (6 bases). Germline matching of the DNA provided the J gene here, since TCRdb leaves it blank. From germline, CDR1 is GEAIGNYY and CDR2 EKD. The CDR3 has 18 residues. The V end was cut by 0 bases, the J end by 0 bases, with 11 bases between. CDR3 DNA: TGTGCCTGTGACACCGAGGGGGACCACTCCTGGGACACCCGACAGATGTTTTTC. It codes for CACDTEGDHSWDTRQMFF.

This clone was recorded a few times. TCRdb has a much larger clone's protein, which differs at residue 8 from the translation of this DNA, likely because of a read error; what is shown is the protein translated from the DNA. The chain links TRDV1 to TRDJ3; possible D gene TRDD2, 5 bases. TCRdb leaves out the J gene; it was filled in here by matching the DNA to germline. Trimming pared 9 bases from V and 2 bases from J, leaving 14 bases between. The CDR3 extends over 16 amino acids. Per germline, CDR1 TSWWSYY and CDR2 QGS. CDR3 sequence (DNA): TGTGCTCTAAACCTACGGCACCCCTGGGACACCCGACAGATGTTTTTC. Translating it yields CALNLRHPWDTRQMFF.

A few counts support this clone. The protein TCRdb gives is from a much larger clone and does not agree with this DNA's translation at residue 4, likely a read error; the protein shown here comes from the DNA. The chain has TRDV2 and TRDJ1, with D possibly matching TRDD3 (5 bases). Here the J gene came from matching the DNA to germline, since TCRdb omits it. The germline CDR1 and CDR2 sequences are GEAIGNYY and EKD. CDR3 length: 15 amino acids. The CDR3 reads CACVTGGAYTDKLIF. CDR3 bases: TGTGCCTGTGTCACCGGTGGGGCTTACACCGATAAACTCATCTTT.

There are many counts of this clone. With only one base between it and a far larger clone, this is likely a read error. This CDR3 is also generated by other DNA sequences in the sample. The genes are TRDV2 and TRDJ1; 9 bases line up with TRDD3. CDR1 is GEAIGNYY and CDR2 is EKD in the germline V gene. The V segment lost 0 bases and the J segment 0 bases; nucleotides outside the gene matches: 16. The CDR3 length is 20 residues. The CDR3 is CACDTLVLGDTRKDTDKLIF. In nucleotides, the CDR3 is TGTGCCTGTGACACCCTGGTACTGGGGGACACGCGGAAGGACACCGATAAACTCATCTTT.

In its sample, this clone was seen many times. The mismatch at residue 4 between this DNA's translation and the TCRdb protein of a much larger clone likely reflects a read error; the protein shown is translated from the DNA. The rearrangement joins TRDV2 to TRDJ1, with 12 bases aligning to TRDD3. TCRdb carries no J gene annotation; the J gene was assigned here by matching the DNA with germline. Trimming took 5 bases from V and 1 from J; bases not matched to a gene: 7. In germline, CDR1 is GEAIGNYY, CDR2 EKD. This CDR3 region has 16 residues. The CDR3 spells CACGRLGDTRTDKLIF. DNA for the CDR3: TGTGCCTGTGGTCGACTGGGGGATACTCGCACCGATAAACTCATCTTT.

Notes on this clone: This probably arose from a read error, given a far larger clone one base away. The identical CDR3 is also encoded by other nucleotide sequences in the sample. The chain recombines TRDV2 with TRDJ1; TRDD3 might be the D (7 bases). The J gene, left out of TCRdb, was set here by checking the DNA against germline. This CDR3 is built from 16 residues. Germline V gives CDR1 GEAIGNYY, CDR2 EKD. Trimming removed 5 bases from V and 3 bases from J, with 21 bases in between. CDR3 DNA: TGTGCCTGTGTTAGTACTGGGGCCTCCTTCCCCGATAAACTCATCTTT. Its protein product is CACVSTGASFPDKLIF.

The table lists this clone with a few counts. The mismatch at residue 17 between this DNA's translation and the TCRdb protein of a much larger clone likely reflects a read error; the protein shown is translated from the DNA. The CDR3 sequence: CALGQSLLLRSHLYWKADKLIF. The DNA for the CDR3 is TGTGCTCTTGGGCAAAGCTTACTACTCAGGAGCCACCTATACTGGAAAGCCGATAAACTCATCTTT. J is TRDJ1 and V is TRDV1; a possible D gene is TRDD3 (5 bases). This CDR3 spans 22 amino acids. Between the trimmed V and J ends, which lost 5 bases and 3 bases, there was a span of 37 bases. Germline CDR1 TSWWSYY, CDR2 QGS.